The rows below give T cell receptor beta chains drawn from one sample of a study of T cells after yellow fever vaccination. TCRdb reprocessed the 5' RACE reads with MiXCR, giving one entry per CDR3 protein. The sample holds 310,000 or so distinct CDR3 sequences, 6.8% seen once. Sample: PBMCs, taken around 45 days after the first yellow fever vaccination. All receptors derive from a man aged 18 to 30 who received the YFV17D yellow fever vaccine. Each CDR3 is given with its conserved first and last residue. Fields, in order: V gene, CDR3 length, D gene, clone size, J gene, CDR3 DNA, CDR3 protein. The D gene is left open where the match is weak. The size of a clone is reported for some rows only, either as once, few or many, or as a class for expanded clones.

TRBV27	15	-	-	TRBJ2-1	TGTGCCGCTGGACGGGCCGCTGGCCTCCTCAATGAGCAGTTCTTC	CAAGRAAGLLNEQFF
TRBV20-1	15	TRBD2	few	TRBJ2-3	TGCAGTGCGCTAGTACCCAGCGGGGGAGCAGATACGCAGTATTTT	CSALVPSGGADTQYF
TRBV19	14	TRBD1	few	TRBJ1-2	TGTGCCAGTACCAACATGGGACAGGGGCATGGCTACACCTTC	CASTNMGQGHGYTF
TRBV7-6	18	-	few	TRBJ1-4	TGTGCCAGCAGCACTCATACCCACTGGGGGGTAATTAATGAAAAACTGTTTTTT	CASSTHTHWGVINEKLFF
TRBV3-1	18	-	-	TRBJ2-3	TGTGCCAGCAGCCATTCCTTCCGGGCAGAGAGCTACACAGATACGCAGTATTTT	CASSHSFRAESYTDTQYF
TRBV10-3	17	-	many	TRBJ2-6	TGTGCCATCAGTGCCGAGGGGAGAGCTACTGGGGCCAACGTCCTGACTTTC	CAISAEGRATGANVLTF
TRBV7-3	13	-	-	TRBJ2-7	TGTGCCAGCAGCTTCGGAGGGGACTACGAGCAGTACTTC	CASSFGGDYEQYF
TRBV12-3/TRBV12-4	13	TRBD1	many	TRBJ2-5	TGTGCCAGCAGGACAGGGGAACGGGAGACCCAGTACTTC	CASRTGERETQYF
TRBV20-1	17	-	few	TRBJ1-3	TGCAGTGCTAGAGATGTGGTACGACCCATCTCTGGAAACACCATATATTTT	CSARDVVRPISGNTIYF
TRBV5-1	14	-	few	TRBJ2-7	TGCGCCAGCAGCTTGGGTGGCAGGGCCCACGAGCAGTACTTC	CASSLGGRAHEQYF
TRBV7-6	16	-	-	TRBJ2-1	TGTGCCAGCAGCTTAGGCGGTGGTGGGGACTACAATGAGCAGTTCTTC	CASSLGGGGDYNEQFF
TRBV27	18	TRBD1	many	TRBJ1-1	TGTGCCAGCAGTTTAACCCCCCCCACAACAGGGGTGGTCACTGAAGCTTTCTTT	CASSLTPPTTGVVTEAFF
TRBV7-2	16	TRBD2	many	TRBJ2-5	TGTGCCAGCAGCTTGCTCGGGGGGGGGTACCAAGAGACCCAGTACTTC	CASSLLGGGYQETQYF
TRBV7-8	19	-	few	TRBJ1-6	TGTGCCAGCAGCTTAGAAGACAGGACTCTCGTCTGGACTAATTCACCCCTCCACTTT	CASSLEDRTLVWTNSPLHF
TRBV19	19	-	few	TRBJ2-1	TGTGCCAGTAGTATCCCTCACTACGCTAGTCGATTCGAAGACAATGAGCAGTTCTTC	CASSIPHYASRFEDNEQFF
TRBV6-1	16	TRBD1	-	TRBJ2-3	TGTGCCAGCAGCCCAGGGGGGACAGGGGGTACAGATACGCAGTATTTT	CASSPGGTGGTDTQYF
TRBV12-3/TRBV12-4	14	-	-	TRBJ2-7	TGTGCCAGCAGTCCCCTCGGCCCTCGACACGAGCAGTACTTC	CASSPLGPRHEQYF
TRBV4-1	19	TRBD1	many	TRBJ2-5	TGCGCCAGCAGCCAAACAGAACATCCAGGGGGCGACTATAGGAAGACCCAGTACTTC	CASSQTEHPGGDYRKTQYF
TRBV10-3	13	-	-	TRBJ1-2	TGTGCCATCACCCCGGAGGGCGGCTATGGCTACACCTTC	CAITPEGGYGYTF
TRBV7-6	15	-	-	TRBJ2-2	TGTGCCAGCAGCCTCCGGACAGTGAACACCGGGGAGCTGTTTTTT	CASSLRTVNTGELFF
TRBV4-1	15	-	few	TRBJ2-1	TGCGCCAGCAGCCAAGGAAAATCCGGCTACAATGAGCAGTTCTTC	CASSQGKSGYNEQFF
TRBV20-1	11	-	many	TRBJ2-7	TGCAGTGCTCAACCGGGAAACGAGCAGTACTTC	CSAQPGNEQYF
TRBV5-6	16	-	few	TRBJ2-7	TGTGCCAGCAGCATCCCCGGCAGGGGCGCGGTCTACGAGCAGTACTTC	CASSIPGRGAVYEQYF
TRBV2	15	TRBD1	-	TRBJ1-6	TGTGCCAGCAGTGGGTCGGGACAGGGTGGATCACCCCTCCACTTT	CASSGSGQGGSPLHF
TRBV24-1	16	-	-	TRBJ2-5	TGTGCCACCAGTGATCCCACCACGGGGGCCGGAGAGACCCAGTACTTC	CATSDPTTGAGETQYF
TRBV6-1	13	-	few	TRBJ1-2	TGTGCCAGCAGTCCCGGGCCCGAGGCGGGCTACACCTTC	CASSPGPEAGYTF
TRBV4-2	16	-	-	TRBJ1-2	TGTGCCAGCAGCCAAGAACGGGCAGCTACTAACTATGGCTACACCTTC	CASSQERAATNYGYTF
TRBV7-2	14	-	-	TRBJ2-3	TGTGCCACCCTCAGGCCGGGTGGCACAGATACGCAGTATTTT	CATLRPGGTDTQYF
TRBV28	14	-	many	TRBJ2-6	TGTGCCAGCAGCCCATATTCTGGGGCCAACGTCCTGACTTTC	CASSPYSGANVLTF
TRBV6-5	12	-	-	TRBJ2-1	TGTGCCGCCAGCACACCCTCCGGTGAGCAGTTCTTC	CAASTPSGEQFF
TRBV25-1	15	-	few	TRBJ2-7	TGTGCCAGCAGTGAGGGGCCTCCGGGGACCTACGAGCAGTACTTC	CASSEGPPGTYEQYF